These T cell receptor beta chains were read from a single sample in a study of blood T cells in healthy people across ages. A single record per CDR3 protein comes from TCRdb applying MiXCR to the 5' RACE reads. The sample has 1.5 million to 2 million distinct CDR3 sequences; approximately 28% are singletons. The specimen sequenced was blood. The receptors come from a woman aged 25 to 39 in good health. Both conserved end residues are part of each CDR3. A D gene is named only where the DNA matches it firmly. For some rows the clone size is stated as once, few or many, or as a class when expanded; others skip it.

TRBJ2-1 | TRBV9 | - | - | CASSASSTAYNEQFF | TGTGCCAGCAGCGCCTCGAGTACCGCCTACAATGAGCAGTTCTTC
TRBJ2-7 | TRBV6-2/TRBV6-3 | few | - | CASSPRGVMTYEQYF | TGTGCCAGCAGTCCCAGAGGCGTGATGACCTACGAGCAGTACTTC
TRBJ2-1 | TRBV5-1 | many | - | CASSLARDQDNEQFF | TGCGCCAGCTCACTAGCCCGGGACCAAGACAATGAGCAGTTCTTC
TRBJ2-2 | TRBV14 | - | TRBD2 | CASSLQREITGELFF | TGTGCCAGCAGCCTCCAGCGGGAGATCACCGGGGAGCTGTTTTTT
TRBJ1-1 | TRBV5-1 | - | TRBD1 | CASSLGDRANFEAFF | TGCGCCAGCAGCTTGGGGGACAGGGCTAACTTCGAAGCTTTCTTT
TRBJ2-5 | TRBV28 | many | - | CAIRGEGGYETQYF | TGTGCCATCCGGGGTGAGGGGGGCTATGAGACCCAGTACTTC
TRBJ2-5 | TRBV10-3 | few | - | CAISESLAPSTQETQYF | TGTGCCATCAGTGAGTCCCTAGCTCCTTCGACCCAAGAGACCCAGTACTTC
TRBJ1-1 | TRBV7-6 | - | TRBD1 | CASSLGTGRLETEAFF | TGTGCCAGCAGCTTAGGGACAGGGAGGTTGGAGACTGAAGCTTTCTTT
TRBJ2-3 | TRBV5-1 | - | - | CASSSLEGWDTQYF | TGCGCCAGCAGCTCCTTGGAGGGGTGGGATACGCAGTATTTT
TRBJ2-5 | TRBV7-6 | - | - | CASSLPSGSQYF | TGTGCCAGCAGCCTCCCGTCGGGATCCCAGTACTTC
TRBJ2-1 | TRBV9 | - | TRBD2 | CASSVAGGSYSEQFF | TGTGCCAGCAGCGTAGCGGGAGGGTCATACAGTGAGCAGTTCTTC
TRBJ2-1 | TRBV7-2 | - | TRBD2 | CASSLVYTSGVFYNEQFF | TGTGCCAGCAGCTTAGTTTATACTAGCGGGGTTTTCTACAATGAGCAGTTCTTC
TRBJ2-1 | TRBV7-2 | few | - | CASSRQVIGNEQFF | TGTGCCAGCAGCAGACAGGTAATAGGGAATGAGCAGTTCTTC
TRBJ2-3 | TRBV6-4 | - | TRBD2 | CASSEAGAADTQYF | TGTGCCAGCAGTGAAGCGGGGGCTGCAGATACGCAGTATTTT
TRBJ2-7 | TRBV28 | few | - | CASSLTRQFSYEQYF | TGTGCCAGCAGTTTGACCCGACAGTTCTCCTACGAGCAGTACTTC
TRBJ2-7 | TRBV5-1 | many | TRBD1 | CASSAWTGPYEQYF | TGCGCCAGCAGCGCCTGGACAGGGCCCTACGAGCAGTACTTC
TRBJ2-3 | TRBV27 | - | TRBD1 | CACRTPDRGHGDTQYF | TGTGCCTGCAGGACTCCCGACAGGGGGCATGGAGATACGCAGTATTTT
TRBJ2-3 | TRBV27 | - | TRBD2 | CANSLRFASGRGPDTQYF | TGTGCCAACAGTCTTCGATTCGCCAGCGGGAGGGGCCCAGATACGCAGTATTTT
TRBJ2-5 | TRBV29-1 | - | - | CSVGGDNVGTQYF | TGCAGCGTGGGGGGGGACAATGTGGGGACCCAGTACTTC
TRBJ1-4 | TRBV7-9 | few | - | CASGEQGEKLFF | TGTGCCAGCGGGGAGCAAGGCGAAAAACTGTTTTTT
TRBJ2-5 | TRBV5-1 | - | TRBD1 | CSSSWTGQFQETQYF | TGCTCTAGCAGCTGGACGGGACAGTTCCAAGAGACCCAGTACTTC
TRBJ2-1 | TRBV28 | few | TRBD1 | CASSLQGANEQFF | TGTGCCAGCAGTTTACAGGGGGCTAATGAGCAGTTCTTC
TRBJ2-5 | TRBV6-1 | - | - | CASRPFDRYQETQYF | TGTGCCAGCAGACCCTTCGACAGGTACCAAGAGACCCAGTACTTC
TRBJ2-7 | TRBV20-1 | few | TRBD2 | CSAQHLRLAGGLGYEQYF | TGCAGTGCTCAGCATCTAAGGCTAGCGGGAGGTTTGGGGTACGAGCAGTACTTC
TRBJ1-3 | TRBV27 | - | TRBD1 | CASSRQGFGNTIYF | TGTGCCAGCAGTAGACAGGGTTTTGGAAACACCATATATTTT
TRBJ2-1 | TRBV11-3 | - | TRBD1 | CASSLDPSGTGVYNEQFF | TGTGCCAGCAGCTTAGATCCCTCCGGGACAGGGGTCTACAATGAGCAGTTCTTC
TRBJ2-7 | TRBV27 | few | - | CASSYNRYKDEQYF | TGTGCCAGCAGTTACAACAGGTACAAAGACGAGCAGTACTTC
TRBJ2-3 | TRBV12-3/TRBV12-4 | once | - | CASSIQVSSTDTQYF | TGTGCCAGCAGTATACAGGTGTCTAGCACAGATACGCAGTATTTT
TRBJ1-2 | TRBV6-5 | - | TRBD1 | CASSLRQGAYGYTF | TGTGCCAGCAGTCTTCGACAGGGCGCCTATGGCTACACCTTC
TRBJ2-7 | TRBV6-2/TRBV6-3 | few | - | CASSYPGREMSSYEQYF | TGTGCCAGCAGTTACCCAGGACGGGAAATGAGCTCCTACGAGCAGTACTTC
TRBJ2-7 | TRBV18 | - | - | CASSYREMDEQYF | TGTGCCAGCTCGTACAGGGAGATGGACGAGCAGTACTTC
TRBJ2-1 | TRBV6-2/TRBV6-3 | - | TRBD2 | CASSFTVLAGRYNEQFF | TGTGCCAGCAGTTTTACTGTACTAGCGGGAAGATACAATGAGCAGTTCTTC
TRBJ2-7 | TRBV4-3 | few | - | CASSQGQGPTDEQYF | TGCGCCAGCAGCCAAGGTCAGGGGCCCACGGACGAGCAGTACTTC
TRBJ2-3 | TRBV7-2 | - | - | CASSQPPVTDTRYF | TGTGCCAGCAGCCAGCCCCCGGTCACAGATACGCGGTATTTT
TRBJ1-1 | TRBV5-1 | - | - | CASSPRVGGNTEAFF | TGCGCCAGCAGCCCGAGGGTAGGGGGAAATACTGAAGCTTTCTTT
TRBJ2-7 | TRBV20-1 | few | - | CSARPGEGNEQYF | TGCAGTGCTAGACCAGGCGAGGGAAACGAGCAGTACTTC
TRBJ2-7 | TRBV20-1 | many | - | CSATGGSYEQYF | TGCAGTGCAACAGGTGGCTCCTACGAGCAGTACTTC
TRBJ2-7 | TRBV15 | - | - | CATSGWGGLSYNEQYF | TGTGCCACCAGCGGCTGGGGGGGCCTATCCTACAATGAGCAGTACTTC
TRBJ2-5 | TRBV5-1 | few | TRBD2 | CASSLAASGGPDQETQYF | TGCGCCAGCAGCTTGGCGGCTAGCGGGGGGCCGGACCAAGAGACCCAGTACTTC
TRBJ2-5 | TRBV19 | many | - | CASSIERETQYF | TGTGCCAGTAGTATTGAGCGGGAGACCCAGTACTTC
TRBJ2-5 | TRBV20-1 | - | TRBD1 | CNARDLGQGKTQYF | TGCAATGCTAGAGATTTAGGACAGGGAAAGACCCAGTACTTC
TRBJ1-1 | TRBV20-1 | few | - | CSARDSTLRKRQENTEAFF | TGCAGTGCTAGAGACTCAACTCTCCGCAAAAGACAGGAGAACACTGAAGCTTTCTTT
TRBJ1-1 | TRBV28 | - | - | CASSQGGDEVFF | TGTGCCAGCAGTCAAGGGGGGGATGAAGTTTTCTTT
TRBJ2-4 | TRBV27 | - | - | CASSPYRGGEQYF | TGTGCCAGCAGTCCCTACAGGGGGGGAGAGCAGTACTTC
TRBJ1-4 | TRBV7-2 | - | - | CASSLVRFGQVYEKLFF | TGTGCCAGCAGCTTAGTTCGTTTCGGGCAGGTATACGAAAAACTGTTTTTT
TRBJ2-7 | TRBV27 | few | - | CASSLGMRYEQYF | TGTGCCAGCAGTTTAGGCATGAGATACGAGCAGTACTTC
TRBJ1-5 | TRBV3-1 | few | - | CASSQPRERNQPQHF | TGTGCCAGCAGCCAACCCAGGGAGCGCAATCAGCCCCAGCATTTT
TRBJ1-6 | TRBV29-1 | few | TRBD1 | CSARDRGRSPLHF | TGCAGCGCTCGGGACAGGGGTAGGTCACCCCTCCACTTT
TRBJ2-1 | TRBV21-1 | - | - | CASSKGSAGGDNEQFF | TGTGCCAGCAGCAAAGGTTCAGCGGGGGGGGACAATGAGCAGTTCTTC
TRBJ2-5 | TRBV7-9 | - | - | CASSRRGYQETQYF | TGTGCCAGCAGTCGCCGGGGTTACCAAGAGACCCAGTACTTC
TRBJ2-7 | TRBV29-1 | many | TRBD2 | CSVAGTSGAWEQYF | TGCAGCGTGGCCGGGACTAGCGGGGCCTGGGAGCAGTACTTC
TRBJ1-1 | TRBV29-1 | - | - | CSPVRGNTEAFF | TGCAGCCCTGTTCGGGGGAACACTGAAGCTTTCTTT
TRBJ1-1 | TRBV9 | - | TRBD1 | CASTETGGPNTEAFF | TGTGCCAGCACGGAAACAGGGGGACCAAACACTGAAGCTTTCTTT
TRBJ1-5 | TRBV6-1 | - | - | CASSEVPVNQPQHF | TGTGCCAGCAGTGAGGTTCCGGTTAATCAGCCCCAGCATTTT
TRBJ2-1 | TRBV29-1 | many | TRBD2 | CSVDPGTSGRADEQFF | TGCAGCGTTGATCCGGGGACTAGCGGGAGGGCGGATGAGCAGTTCTTC
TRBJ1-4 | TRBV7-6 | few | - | CASSADPEKLFF | TGTGCCAGCAGCGCGGATCCCGAAAAACTGTTTTTT
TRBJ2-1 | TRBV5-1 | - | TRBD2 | CASSLVRGGPNNEQFF | TGCGCCAGCAGCTTGGTTCGCGGGGGTCCAAATAATGAGCAGTTCTTC
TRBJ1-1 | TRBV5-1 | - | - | CASATDPNTEAFF | TGCGCCAGCGCAACGGACCCGAACACTGAAGCTTTCTTT